This T cell receptor (beta chain) was captured in a study of T cell clonotyping in hematopoietic cell transplantation. Turning to the study itself: Cytoreduction preceded collection of pretransplant recipient samples.

Data came from immunoSEQ multiplex PCR; TCRdb stores just in-frame clones and leaves some out. The sample lists tens of thousands of clones, under 90% occurring once. In regard to this clone: Antigen specificity is unknown.

Time point described: recipient sample about 28 days before transplant, after cytoreduction. V shed 2 bases and J shed 4 bases, with 8 bases lying between them. Germline loops: CDR1 MDHEN, CDR2 SYDVKM. The CDR3 runs to 13 residues. Study conclusions and caveats: Cells were unsorted, so CD4 and CD8 contributions were not separated.

This clonotype was obtained from a man aged 60-69 years with biphenotypic leukemia. Some clones in this sample may be carry-over from other donors' samples. The specimen was peripheral blood mononuclear cells, collected before stem cell transplant. This chain connects TRBV28 to TRBJ1-2; D not certain. CDR3 in DNA: TGTGCCAGCAGTTTAGAGGGAAGCTATGGCTACACCTTC. This translates into CASSLEGSYGYTF.